Listed here are 32 T cell receptor beta chains from one sample, sequenced in a study of blood T cell repertoires in COVID-19. Repertoires were generated with immunoSEQ multiplex PCR, while TCRdb's copy carries only in-frame clones and drops some. The table has 120,000 or so clones, 55% to 70% seen once. The material sequenced was peripheral blood. These receptors were collected from a woman in her sixties or seventies with acute or convalescent COVID-19.

V and J are TRBV19 and TRBJ2-5; possible D gene TRBD2, 6 bases. The CDR3 spans 15 residues. Germline-derived CDR1 and CDR2 are LNHDA and SQIVND (reference sequence). Between the trimmed V and J ends, which lost 8 bases and 4 bases, there was a span of 20 bases. DNA of the CDR3: TGTGCCAGTTCTGTCGAGGCGGGGCCGCCAGAGACCCAGTACTTC. This gives the protein CASSVEAGPPETQYF.

The chain employs TRBV14 and TRBJ2-4; 9 bases agree with TRBD1. Trimming removed 2 bases from V and 6 bases from J; junction bases left unmatched: 8. Germline loops: CDR1 SGHDN, CDR2 FVKESK. The CDR3 has 16 residues. CDR3 residues: CASSQNRGTGSNIQYF. CDR3 DNA sequence: TGTGCCAGCAGCCAAAATCGCGGGACAGGGTCAAACATTCAGTACTTC.

V and J are TRBV28 and TRBJ1-2; no firm D call. This CDR3 has 15 residues. The germline V gene has CDR1 MDHEN and CDR2 SYDVKM. V lost 5 bases to trimming and J lost 2 bases, with 15 bases between them. The CDR3 nucleotides are TGTGCCAGCAGTCTCTCCCGGGAGATCAACTATGGCTACACCTTC. Protein sequence: CASSLSREINYGYTF.

The chain recombines TRBV11-1 with TRBJ1-1; D ambiguous. Per the germline V gene, CDR1 is SGHAT and CDR2 is FQDESV (reference sequence). CDR3 length: 14 residues. V was pared by 3 bases and J by 0 bases, with 8 bases between. The CDR3 nucleotides read TGTGCCAGCAGCTTGGGCAGGTTGAACACTGAAGCTTTCTTT. Its protein is CASSLGRLNTEAFF. The full variable domain, its missing parts supplied by reference TRBV11-1 and TRBJ1-1, is EAEVAQSPRYKITEKSQAVAFWCDPISGHATLYWYRQILGQGPELLVQFQDESVVDDSQLPKDRFSAERLKGVDSTLKIQPAELGDSAMYLCASSLGRLNTEAFFGQGTRLTVV.

The chain joins TRBV12-3 or TRBV12-4 to TRBJ2-1, with D perhaps matching TRBD2 (5 bases). V was pared by 3 bases and J by 7 bases, with 10 bases between. CDR3 length equals 13 residues. Written as DNA, the CDR3 is TGTGCCAGCAGTTTTGGGAGCCTTAATGAGCAGTTCTTC. Amino acids: CASSFGSLNEQFF.

This clone was seen a single time. The chain has TRBV21-1 and TRBJ2-1; the table assigns TRBD1, which was not confirmed against the DNA. TRBV21-1 is assigned pseudogene status. The CDR3 spans 15 residues. The DNA for the CDR3 is TGTGCCAGCATCGACAGGGAGTGGAGTACTAATGAGCAGTTCTTC. This sequence encodes CASIDREWSTNEQFF.

This chain links TRBV11-2 with TRBJ2-1, with a tentative D call TRBD1 (6 bases). The CDR3 has 13 amino acids. The germline V gene has CDR1 SGHAT and CDR2 FQNNGV. Trimming removed 7 bases from V and 6 bases from J, with 13 bases in between. The CDR3 nucleotides read TGTGCCAGCAACCCCCTGACAGGCAATGAGCAGTTCTTC. This sequence encodes CASNPLTGNEQFF.

This chain connects TRBV6-5 to TRBJ2-1, with a tentative D call TRBD1 (6 bases). CDR3 length: 15 residues. V was clipped by 6 bases and J by 8 bases, with 20 bases between them. CDR1 is MNHEY and CDR2 is SVGAGI in the germline V gene. CDR3 in amino acids: CASSPSRGRDYEQFF. The CDR3 nucleotides read TGTGCCAGCAGCCCCTCTAGGGGGAGAGACTATGAGCAGTTCTTC.

Only a few counts were recorded for this clone. The CDR3 protein is CASSLYPRTGGIYGYTF. The CDR3 DNA is TGTGCCAGCAGTTTATACCCAAGGACAGGGGGCATCTATGGCTACACCTTC. The chain carries TRBV27 and TRBJ1-2; 11 bases are shared with TRBD1. This CDR3 region has 17 residues. With 1 base clipped from V and 4 bases from J, the junction kept 8 bases outside the gene matches. CDR1 and CDR2 from the germline V gene are MNHEY and SMNVEV (reference sequence).

This chain uses TRBV7-9 with TRBJ1-1, with 8 bases lining up with TRBD1. V trimming: 5 bases; J trimming: 0 bases; junction bases outside the gene matches: 14. The germline CDR1 and CDR2 sequences are SEHNR and FQNEAQ (reference sequence). The CDR3 runs 18 residues. CDR3 DNA: TGTGCCAGCAGCCACCTCCCAGGGGGCCGGGGAATGAACACTGAAGCTTTCTTT. This sequence encodes CASSHLPGGRGMNTEAFF.

The rearrangement uses TRBV4-2 and TRBJ2-2, with D hard to call. The CDR3 has 13 amino acids. CDR1 is LGHNA, CDR2 YNFKEQ, per germline. With 3 bases removed from V and 6 bases from J, the gap between germline ends came to 8 bases. CDR3 protein: CASSHDTPGELFF. The DNA of the CDR3 is TGTGCCAGCAGCCACGACACGCCCGGGGAGCTGTTTTTT.

V usage is TRBV6-1 and J usage is TRBJ1-4, with 9 bases lining up with TRBD1. This CDR3 has 17 amino acids. Germline lookup yields CDR1 MNHNS and CDR2 SASEGT. V was clipped by 4 bases and J by 8 bases; unmatched bases: 14. The CDR3 region has the DNA TGTGCCAGCAGTGGGGTTACAACCGGGACAGGGATAGAAAAACTGTTTTTT. Its translation is CASSGVTTGTGIEKLFF.

The chain has TRBV7-2 and TRBJ2-3; the D gene is possibly TRBD2 (6 bases). Germline-derived CDR1 and CDR2 are SGHTA and FQGNSA. This CDR3 has 15 residues. Trimming stripped 7 bases from V and 0 bases from J, with 14 bases between. The CDR3 is CASTVSGASTDTQYF. The CDR3 DNA reads TGTGCCAGCACCGTTAGCGGTGCTAGCACAGATACGCAGTATTTT.

This chain connects TRBV10-2 to TRBJ2-2; D uncertain. The CDR3 length is 13 residues. From germline, CDR1 is WSHSY and CDR2 SAAADI. Deletions cut 4 bases from V and 0 bases from J, with 3 bases between. CDR3 protein: CASSASNTGELFF. CDR3 nucleotides: TGCGCCAGCAGTGCGTCGAACACCGGGGAGCTGTTTTTT.

The genes are TRBV18 and TRBJ1-4; 9 bases map to TRBD1. The length of the CDR3 is 15 residues. Germline V gene data show CDR1 as KGHSH and CDR2 as LQKENI. The trim removed 0 bases at V and 8 bases at J, leaving 4 bases unmatched. The CDR3 DNA reads as TGTGCCAGCTCACCACCGGGACAGGGCGGCGAAAAACTGTTTTTT. Amino acids: CASSPPGQGGEKLFF.

A few counts support this clone. The chain has TRBV12-5 and TRBJ2-3, with 9 bases matching TRBD2. The length of the CDR3 is 14 residues. CDR1 is LGHNT, CDR2 FRNRAP, per germline. The V and J ends lost 5 bases and 4 bases, in that order; junction bases with no gene match: 4. In DNA, the CDR3 is TGTGCTAGTGGTCCCCGACTAGCGGCAGATACGCAGTATTTT. It is translated as CASGPRLAADTQYF.

The rearrangement links TRBV6-4 to TRBJ1-1; tentatively, D is TRBD1 (5 bases). CDR1 is MRHNA, CDR2 SNTAGT, per germline. V dropped 6 bases and J dropped 1 base, with 12 bases sitting between them. The CDR3 covers 14 residues. CDR3 sequence: CASRAGVGNTEAFF. CDR3 sequence (DNA): TGTGCCAGCAGAGCGGGGGTCGGGAACACTGAAGCTTTCTTT.

The V gene is TRBV12-3 or TRBV12-4, the J gene TRBJ2-1; unclear D gene. CDR3 length: 11 residues. V was shortened by 7 bases and J by 8 bases, with 9 bases between the two germline ends. CDR3 amino acids: CASTSRDEQFF. The DNA of the CDR3 is TGTGCCAGCACATCTCGGGATGAGCAGTTCTTC.

The chain is built from TRBV28 and TRBJ2-1; 12 bases line up with TRBD2. V lost 5 bases and J lost 0; bases outside the gene matches: 20. This CDR3 has 22 residues. Germline V CDR1 and CDR2: MDHEN, SYDVKM. CDR3 nucleotide sequence: TGTGCCAGCAGTCCCTCCGGACTAGCGGGAAGTTCACAATTGGGCTCCTACAATGAGCAGTTCTTC. It is translated as CASSPSGLAGSSQLGSYNEQFF.

This chain connects TRBV7-2 to TRBJ2-1, with 10 bases identical to TRBD2. Germline CDR1 and CDR2: SGHTA and FQGNSA. The CDR3 is 15 residues long. V lost 3 bases to trimming and J lost 5 bases; unmatched junction nucleotides: 4. The CDR3 reads CASSFKLAGNNEQFF. The DNA of the CDR3 is TGTGCCAGCAGCTTTAAACTAGCGGGGAACAATGAGCAGTTCTTC.

The chain combines TRBV19 with TRBJ1-5, with 9 bases identical to TRBD1. CDR3 size: 15 residues. The V gene end was trimmed by 5 bases and the J gene end by 7 bases; junction bases not matched to a gene: 9. Germline loops: CDR1 LNHDA, CDR2 SQIVND (reference sequence). The CDR3 here is CASSPTGTGSQPQHF. The CDR3 DNA reads as TGTGCCAGTAGTCCCACCGGGACAGGGAGCCAGCCCCAGCATTTT. Variable domain in full (rest from reference TRBV19 and TRBJ1-5): DGGITQSPKYLFRKEGQNVTLSCEQNLNHDAMYWYRQDPGQGLRLIYYSQIVNDFQKGDIAEGYSVSREKKESFPLTVTSAQKNPTAFYLCASSPTGTGSQPQHFGDGTRLSIL.

Here the CDR3 reads CASSRQGNEQYF. DNA for the CDR3: TGCGCCAGCAGCCGACAGGGGAACGAGCAGTACTTC. The rearrangement joins TRBV5-1 to TRBJ2-7, with TRBD1 matching over 8 bases. There are 12 residues in the CDR3. The V segment lost 4 bases and the J segment 5 bases; nucleotides outside the gene matches: 2. CDR1 is SGHRS and CDR2 is YFSETQ in the germline V gene.

The rearrangement uses TRBV4-3 and TRBJ2-3; 9 bases align to TRBD2. With 0 bases clipped from V and 4 bases from J, the junction kept 5 bases outside the gene matches. There are 16 residues in the CDR3. Germline V CDR1 and CDR2: LGHNA, YSLEER. The CDR3 DNA follows: TGCGCCAGCAGCCAAGATTGGAGCGGGGGGTCAGATACGCAGTATTTT. Amino acid sequence: CASSQDWSGGSDTQYF.

V gene TRBV6-5 combines with J gene TRBJ1-1, with D possibly TRBD1 on 5 matching bases. Germline V gene data show CDR1 as MNHEY and CDR2 as SVGAGI. The CDR3 sequence is 14 residues long. With 10 bases removed from V and 1 base from J, the gap between germline ends came to 16 bases. Here the CDR3 reads CATAGGAKNTEAFF. CDR3 nucleotide sequence: TGTGCCACCGCAGGAGGGGCGAAGAACACTGAAGCTTTCTTT.

The CDR3 DNA follows: TGTGCCAGCAGCCCTCACCCCGCGACAGAAAGGCAGGGGCAGCCCCAGCATTTT. Protein sequence: CASSPHPATERQGQPQHF. The chain employs TRBV11-3 and TRBJ1-5, with D perhaps TRBD1 (6 bases). This CDR3 has 18 amino acids. Deletions cut 5 bases from V and 7 bases from J, with 27 bases between. CDR1 SGHNT and CDR2 YENEEA come from the germline V gene.

This sequence joins TRBV9 and TRBJ2-1; the match to TRBD2 covers 11 bases. The CDR3 totals 16 residues. Germline trimming cut 4 bases from V and 11 bases from J; bases unmatched to any gene: 14. Germline V gene sequence: CDR1 SGDLS, CDR2 YYNGEE. In nucleotides, the CDR3 is TGTGCCAGCAGCTTCTCGACTAGCGGGGAGGGTTCCAAGCAGTTCTTC. Its translation: CASSFSTSGEGSKQFF.

The J gene is TRBJ2-3, the V gene TRBV3-1 (or the pseudogene TRBV3-2); possibly TRBD1 for D (5 bases). This CDR3 has 16 amino acids. The germline V gene has CDR1 LGHDT and CDR2 YNNKEL (reference sequence). Deletions cut 4 bases from V and 0 bases from J, with 14 bases between. This CDR3 reads CASSPSRQISTDTQYF. DNA for the CDR3: TGTGCCAGCAGCCCATCTCGACAGATCAGCACAGATACGCAGTATTTT.

This clone appeared a single time. The chain recombines TRBV2 with TRBJ1-1, with D perhaps TRBD1 (6 bases). Germline assignment: CDR1 SNHLY and CDR2 FYNNEI. The CDR3 is 15 residues long. V dropped 2 bases and J dropped 0 bases, with 10 bases sitting between them. The CDR3 is CASSETGYMNTEAFF. The CDR3 bases are TGTGCCAGCAGTGAAACAGGGTACATGAACACTGAAGCTTTCTTT.

The chain is built from TRBV5-4 and TRBJ2-5; the match to TRBD2 covers 7 bases. The junction had 6 bases not matched to a gene; V was cut back by 3 bases and J by 1 base. This CDR3 has 15 residues. Germline V CDR1 and CDR2: SGHNT, YYREEE (reference sequence). CDR3 coding DNA: TGTGCCAGCAGCTCCCGGGGGGACCTCCAAGAGACCCAGTACTTC. Translation: CASSSRGDLQETQYF.

The chain carries TRBV5-1 and TRBJ2-7; D possibly corresponds to TRBD1 (7 bases). This CDR3 region has 15 residues. V was clipped by 0 bases and J by 5 bases, with 15 bases between them. CDR1 is SGHRS, CDR2 YFSETQ, per germline. CDR3 sequence: CASSLAGGGTDEQYF. The CDR3 DNA reads TGCGCCAGCAGCTTGGCCGGAGGGGGCACAGACGAGCAGTACTTC.

The rearrangement links TRBV7-8 to TRBJ2-5, with TRBD2 matching 9 bases. The ends lost 5 bases at V and 7 bases at J; junction bases unmatched: 11. This CDR3 contains 15 residues. From germline, CDR1 is SGHVS and CDR2 FQNEAQ. The CDR3 spells CASSPTAGGAVTQYF. CDR3 sequence (DNA): TGTGCCAGCAGCCCAACAGCGGGAGGTGCGGTGACCCAGTACTTC.

The rearrangement uses TRBV4-2 and TRBJ1-4; unclear D gene. The CDR3 runs to 17 residues. V was clipped by 0 bases and J by 8 bases, with 19 bases between them. Germline V gene data show CDR1 as LGHNA and CDR2 as YNFKEQ. The CDR3 nucleotides read TGTGCCAGCAGCCAAGATAGCAATTCCGACCCGCGGGAAAAACTGTTTTTT. Protein sequence: CASSQDSNSDPREKLFF.